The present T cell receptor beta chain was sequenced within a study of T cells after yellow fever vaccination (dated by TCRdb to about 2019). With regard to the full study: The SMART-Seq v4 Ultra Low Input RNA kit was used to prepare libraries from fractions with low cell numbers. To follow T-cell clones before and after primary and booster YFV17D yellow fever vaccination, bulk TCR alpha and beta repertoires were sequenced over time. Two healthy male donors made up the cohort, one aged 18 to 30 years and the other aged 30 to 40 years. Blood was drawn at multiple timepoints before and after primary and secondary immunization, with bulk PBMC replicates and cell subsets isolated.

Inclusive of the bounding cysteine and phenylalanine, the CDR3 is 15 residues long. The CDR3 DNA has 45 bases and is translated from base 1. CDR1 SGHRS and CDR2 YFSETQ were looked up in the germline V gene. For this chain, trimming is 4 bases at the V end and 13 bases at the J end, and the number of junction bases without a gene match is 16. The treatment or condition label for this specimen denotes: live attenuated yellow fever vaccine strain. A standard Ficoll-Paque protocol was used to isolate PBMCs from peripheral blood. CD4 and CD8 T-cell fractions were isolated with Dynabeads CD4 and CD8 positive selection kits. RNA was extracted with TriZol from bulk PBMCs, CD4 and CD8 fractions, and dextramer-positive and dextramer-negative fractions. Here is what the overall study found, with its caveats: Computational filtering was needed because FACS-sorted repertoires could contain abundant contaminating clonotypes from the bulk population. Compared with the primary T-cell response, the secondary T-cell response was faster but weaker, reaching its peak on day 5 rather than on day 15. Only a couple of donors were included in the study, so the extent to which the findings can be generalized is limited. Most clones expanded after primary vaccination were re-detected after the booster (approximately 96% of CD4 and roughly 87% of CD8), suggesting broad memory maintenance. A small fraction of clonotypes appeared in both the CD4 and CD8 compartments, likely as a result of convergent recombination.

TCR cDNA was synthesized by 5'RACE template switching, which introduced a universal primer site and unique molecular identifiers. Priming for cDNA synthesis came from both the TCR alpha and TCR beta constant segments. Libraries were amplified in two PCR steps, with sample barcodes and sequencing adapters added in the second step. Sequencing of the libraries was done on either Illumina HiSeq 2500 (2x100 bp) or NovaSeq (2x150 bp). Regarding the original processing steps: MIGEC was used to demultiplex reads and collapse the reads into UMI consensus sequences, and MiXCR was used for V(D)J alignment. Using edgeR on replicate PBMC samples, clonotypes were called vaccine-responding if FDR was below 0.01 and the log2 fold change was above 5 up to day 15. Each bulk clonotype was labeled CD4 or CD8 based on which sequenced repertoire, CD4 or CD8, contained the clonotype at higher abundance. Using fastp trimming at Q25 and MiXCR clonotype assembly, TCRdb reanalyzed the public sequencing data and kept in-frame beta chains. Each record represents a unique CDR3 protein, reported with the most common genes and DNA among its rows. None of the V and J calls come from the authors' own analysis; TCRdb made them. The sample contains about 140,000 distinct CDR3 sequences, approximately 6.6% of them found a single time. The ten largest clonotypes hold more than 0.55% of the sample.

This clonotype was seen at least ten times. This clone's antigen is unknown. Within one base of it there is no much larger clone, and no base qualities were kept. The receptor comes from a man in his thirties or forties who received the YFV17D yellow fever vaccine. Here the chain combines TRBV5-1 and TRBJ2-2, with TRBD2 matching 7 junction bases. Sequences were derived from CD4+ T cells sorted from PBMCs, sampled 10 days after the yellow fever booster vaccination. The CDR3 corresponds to CASSPREDAPPALFF. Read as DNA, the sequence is TGCGCCAGCAGCCCCCGGGAGGACGCCCCCCCGGCGCTGTTTTTT.